A single sample gave rise to the 12 T cell receptor beta chains below, sequenced in a study of vaccination and CD4 T cells after COVID-19. CD4+ T cells that had been cultured provided DNA sequenced with the Oncomine TCR Beta short-read assay. TCRdb independently ran MiXCR on the PCR reads; one entry per CDR3 protein. The sample contains around 17,000 distinct CDR3 sequences, 70% of which appear only once. Treatment meaning: approximately 11-day PBMC culture with coronavirus spike peptide pools or control peptides (ViraFEST assay). These receptors' targets are unknown. Input material: CD4+ T cells from blood, cultured in vitro. These TCRs come from a human donor who had recovered from COVID-19.

V usage is TRBV19 and J usage is TRBJ1-5; D gene ambiguous. The CDR3 loop spans 11 amino acids. Deletions cut 8 bases from V and 1 base from J, with 3 bases between. Per germline, CDR1 LNHDA and CDR2 SQIVND (reference sequence). CDR3 sequence reads: CASGSNQPQHF. Here the CDR3 DNA reads TGTGCCAGTGGGAGCAATCAGCCCCAGCATTTT. The full variable domain, in which reference TRBV19 and TRBJ1-5 provide the parts outside the CDR3, is DGGITQSPKYLFRKEGQNVTLSCEQNLNHDAMYWYRQDPGQGLRLIYYSQIVNDFQKGDIAEGYSVSREKKESFPLTVTSAQKNPTAFYLCASGSNQPQHFGDGTRLSIL.

V and J are TRBV20-1 and TRBJ1-5; a weak D match, TRBD1 (5 bases). CDR1 DFQATT and CDR2 SNEGSKA come from the germline V gene (reference sequence). CDR3 length: 14 amino acids. The V end was cut by 3 bases, the J end by 9 bases, with 18 bases between. CDR3 DNA sequence: TGCAGTGCTAGCCCGAGGCTGGGGGTGACGCCCCAGCATTTT. This translates into CSASPRLGVTPQHF.

The chain carries TRBV15 and TRBJ1-2; no clear D gene. In germline, CDR1 is LNHNV, CDR2 YYDKDF (reference sequence). The CDR3 runs to 15 residues. With 0 bases removed from V and 0 bases from J, the gap between germline ends came to 8 bases. The DNA of the CDR3 is TGTGCCACCAGCAGAGAACTTGGAGCTAACTATGGCTACACCTTC. As protein: CATSRELGANYGYTF. Drawing the rest from reference TRBV15 and TRBJ1-2, the complete variable domain is DAMVIQNPRYQVTQFGKPVTLSCSQTLNHNVMYWYQQKSSQAPKLLFHYYDKDFNNEADTPDNFQSRRPNTSFCFLDIRSPGLGDTAMYLCATSRELGANYGYTFGSGTRLTVV.

This clonotype has just a few counts. This chain's CDR3 is CATSRAGTAYEQYF. In DNA form, the CDR3 reads TGTGCCACCAGCAGAGCGGGGACCGCCTACGAGCAGTACTTC. The J gene is TRBJ2-7, the V gene TRBV15; D tentatively fits TRBD1 or TRBD2 (5 bases each). Trimming removed 1 base from V and 2 bases from J, with 9 bases in between. The CDR3 is 14 residues long. The germline V gene encodes CDR1 LNHNV and CDR2 YYDKDF (reference sequence).

The genes are TRBV19 and TRBJ1-5, with 7 nucleotides matching TRBD1. The CDR3 is made up of 13 amino acids. With V trimmed by 5 bases and J by 5 bases, 3 bases remained unmatched. Per germline, CDR1 LNHDA and CDR2 SQIVND (reference sequence). DNA for the CDR3: TGTGCCAGTAGTTTCGACAGGGATCAGCCCCAGCATTTT. It specifies CASSFDRDQPQHF. The full variable domain, completed using reference TRBV19 and TRBJ1-5, is DGGITQSPKYLFRKEGQNVTLSCEQNLNHDAMYWYRQDPGQGLRLIYYSQIVNDFQKGDIAEGYSVSREKKESFPLTVTSAQKNPTAFYLCASSFDRDQPQHFGDGTRLSIL.

V usage is TRBV7-2 and J usage is TRBJ2-5; TRBD2 agrees at 16 bases. Germline-derived CDR1 and CDR2 are SGHTA and FQGNSA. This CDR3 has 16 residues. Trimming removed 4 bases from V and 2 bases from J; junction bases left unmatched: 1. The CDR3 DNA reads as TGTGCCAGCAGCTCGGGACTAGCGGGGGGGCAAGAGACCCAGTACTTC. It codes for CASSSGLAGGQETQYF. The full variable domain, with the rest looked up from reference TRBV7-2 and TRBJ2-5, is GAGVSQSPSNKVTEKGKDVELRCDPISGHTALYWYRQSLGQGLEFLIYFQGNSAPDKSGLPSDRFSAERTGGSVSTLTIQRTQQEDSAVYLCASSSGLAGGQETQYFGPGTRLLVL.

This clonotype was seen a single time. The chain joins TRBV20-1 to TRBJ2-5, with TRBD1 matching 9 bases. Germline V lookup: CDR1 DFQATT, CDR2 SNEGSKA (reference sequence). The CDR3 has 14 amino acids. The V gene end was trimmed by 6 bases and the J gene end by 4 bases; junction bases not matched to a gene: 9. The CDR3 DNA reads TGCAGTGCACGAAGCGGGACAGGGCGAGAGACCCAGTACTTC. Protein product: CSARSGTGRETQYF.

The chain is built from TRBV6-1 and TRBJ2-5; TRBD1 matches at 7 bases. From germline, CDR1 is MNHNS and CDR2 SASEGT. J gave up 3 bases and V 6 bases, and 10 bases lay outside the gene matches. There are 15 residues in the CDR3. The CDR3 DNA is TGTGCCAGCAGAATTGCAAGGGACAGAGAAGAGACCCAGTACTTC. Protein product: CASRIARDREETQYF.

The rearrangement uses TRBV20-1 and TRBJ2-5; D is unresolved. The CDR3 length is 12 residues. Looked up from germline, CDR1 is DFQATT and CDR2 is SNEGSKA (reference sequence). V gave up 5 bases and J gave up 2 bases, with 9 bases separating them. CDR3 in DNA: TGCAGTGCTGTACACGGACAAGAGACCCAGTACTTC. It specifies CSAVHGQETQYF.

The V and J genes are TRBV11-2 and TRBJ1-1; TRBD1 is a possible D gene (6 bases). V was pared by 5 bases and J by 3 bases, with 16 bases between. The CDR3 totals 15 residues. Germline values: CDR1 SGHAT, CDR2 FQNNGV. CDR3: CASSPAWGADTEAFF. DNA for the CDR3: TGTGCCAGCAGCCCCGCCTGGGGGGCGGACACTGAAGCTTTCTTT. Based on the CDR3 plus reference TRBV11-2 and TRBJ1-1, the full variable domain is EAGVAQSPRYKIIEKRQSVAFWCNPISGHATLYWYQQILGQGPKLLIQFQNNGVVDDSQLPKDRFSAERLKGVDSTLKIQPAKLEDSAVYLCASSPAWGADTEAFFGQGTRLTVV.

The chain recombines TRBV10-3 with TRBJ2-1; 8 positions match TRBD2. The V segment lost 0 bases and the J segment 8 bases; nucleotides outside the gene matches: 9. The CDR3 has 16 amino acids. Germline CDR1 and CDR2: ENHRY and SYGVKD. CDR3 nucleotides: TGTGCCATCAGTGAGTCGACTCCAGGACTAGCCCATGAGCAGTTCTTC. Translating gives CAISESTPGLAHEQFF.

The chain links TRBV6-1 to TRBJ1-5; D uncertain. The CDR3 has 12 residues. From germline, CDR1 is MNHNS and CDR2 SASEGT. V was cut by 8 bases and J by 3 bases, with 8 bases left in between. In nucleotides, the CDR3 is TGTGCCAGCTCGACGGACAATCAGCCCCAGCATTTT. This translates into CASSTDNQPQHF.